The sequence of this T cell receptor (beta chain) was determined in a study of blood T cells in healthy people across ages. Together with a sample-barcoded 5' primer, a J-beta primer mix was included in a second PCR lasting roughly 6 to 12 cycles. TCRdb reprocessed the 5' RACE reads via MiXCR and lists one record per CDR3 protein. The sample lists hundreds of thousands of distinct CDR3 sequences, roughly 50% occurring once. Germline CDR1 reads MNHEY; CDR2 reads SMNVEV (reference sequence). The V end was cut by 8 bases, the J end by 10 bases, with 21 bases between. The CDR3 has 14 amino acids. V and J are TRBV27 and TRBJ2-1; D remains unclear. This TCR was recovered from a man in his thirties or forties in good health. Sequenced: blood. The CDR3 sequence: CASGFTHSSYEQFF. In DNA, the CDR3 is TGTGCCAGCGGGTTTACTCATTCCTCCTACGAGCAGTTCTTC.